This TCR beta chain was retrieved from a study of T cells in tuberculosis. Whole-study findings and limits: Active tuberculosis TCR-alpha repertoires lay closer to GMM-specific TCRs than IGRA-negative controls, suggesting clonal expansion. Active tuberculosis cases were adults; controls were adolescents.

V lost 0 bases to trimming and J lost 4 bases; unmatched junction nucleotides: 4. CDR3 length: 14 residues. Per germline, CDR1 SGHDT and CDR2 YYEEEE. Libraries were prepared by immunoSEQ multiplex PCR; TCRdb keeps only in-frame clonotypes and omits some of them. The sample gives about 43,000 clones, 94% of which show up once; around 1.9% is in the top ten. Adolescents were screened for latent TB by skin test and IGRA. Of note for this clone: Its antigen is unidentified.

The genes are TRBV5-6 and TRBJ2-7, with TRBD1 matching over 7 bases. Material for sequencing was PBMCs. This sequence originates from a donor aged 10 to 29 with latent tuberculosis or without tuberculosis infection. Some clones in this sample may be carry-over from other donors' samples. The DNA for the CDR3 is TGTGCCAGCAGCTTGGGGGACAGAGAATACGAGCAGTACTTC. Amino acids: CASSLGDREYEQYF.